Sequencing of this TCR beta chain was carried out in a study of T cells after yellow fever vaccination. Comments on this clonotype: What it binds is unknown.

Looked up from germline, CDR1 is SGHKS and CDR2 is YYEKEE (reference sequence). The CDR3 has 12 residues. Trimming removed 5 bases from V and 7 bases from J, with 9 bases in between. TCR cDNA was made by 5'RACE template switching, adding a universal primer site and UMIs. Each CDR3 protein is one row after TCRdb ran MiXCR on the 5' RACE reads. The sample has approximately 300,000 distinct CDR3 sequences, roughly 8.7% seen once. Overall study results and limits: The secondary response was weaker but peaked faster, day 5 versus 15. Booster samples showed a return of most primary-vaccination clones (about 97% CD4, approximately 90% CD8).

The material sequenced was PBMCs, taken on the day of the first yellow fever vaccination. The chain carries TRBV5-5 and TRBJ1-4; no clear D gene. This receptor was obtained from a man between 18 and 29 years old who received the YFV17D yellow fever vaccine. DNA for the CDR3: TGTGCCAGCAGGCACAGTGGTGAAAAACTGTTTTTT. Translating gives CASRHSGEKLFF.